A single sample gave rise to the 11 T cell receptor beta chains below, sequenced in a study of blood T cell repertoires in COVID-19. Produced via immunoSEQ multiplex PCR; TCRdb's table is partial and in-frame only. This table has under 300,000 clones, 84% appearing once. Source material: peripheral blood. These receptors originate from a woman in her thirties or forties who had recovered from COVID-19.

This rearrangement joins TRBV10-3 to TRBJ1-2; 12 nucleotides agree with TRBD1. The CDR3 is 14 residues long. Germline trimming cut 11 bases from V and 3 bases from J; bases unmatched to any gene: 7. Per germline, CDR1 ENHRY and CDR2 SYGVKD. The CDR3 sequence is CAGRGTGGDYGYTF. DNA of the CDR3: TGTGCCGGTCGCGGGACAGGGGGCGACTATGGCTACACCTTC.

The chain is built from TRBV7-9 and TRBJ2-5; 9 bases are shared with TRBD1. CDR1 and CDR2 (germline): SEHNR, FQNEAQ (reference sequence). The ends lost 4 bases at V and 1 base at J; junction bases unmatched: 4. The CDR3 is 15 amino acids. CDR3 amino acids: CASSSDRGIQETQYF. CDR3 sequence (DNA): TGTGCCAGCAGCTCCGACAGGGGGATCCAAGAGACCCAGTACTTC. Together with reference TRBV7-9 and TRBJ2-5, the CDR3 gives the full variable domain: DTGVSQNPRHKITKRGQNVTFRCDPISEHNRLYWYRQTLGQGPEFLTYFQNEAQLEKSRLLSDRFSAERPKGSFSTLEIQRTEQGDSAMYLCASSSDRGIQETQYFGPGTRLLVL.

The V call is TRBV6-5, the J call TRBJ1-1; no definite D call. The CDR3 has 13 amino acids. V lost 6 bases, J lost 6 bases, and 14 bases lay in between. Germline CDR1 reads MNHEY; CDR2 reads SVGAGI. The CDR3 coding sequence is TGTGCCAGCAGGGTCGTGGGGAGTGCTGAAGCTTTCTTT. As protein: CASRVVGSAEAFF.

The genes are TRBV6-5 and TRBJ2-5; weak D call: TRBD1 (6 bases). Germline assignment: CDR1 MNHEY and CDR2 SVGAGI. V lost 8 bases and J lost 1, with 14 bases in between. This CDR3 contains 14 residues. In DNA form, the CDR3 reads TGTGCCAGCGGGATGGGGGCGATCCAAGAGACCCAGTACTTC. Residues: CASGMGAIQETQYF.

The CDR3 here is CASSLETGHRNTGELFF. The DNA for the CDR3 is TGTGCCAGCAGCTTGGAGACGGGACACCGGAACACCGGGGAGCTGTTTTTT. The chain links TRBV11-2 to TRBJ2-2; D possibly corresponds to TRBD1 (6 bases). CDR1 and CDR2 (germline): SGHAT, FQNNGV. CDR3 length: 17 amino acids. The germline V and J ends were trimmed by 3 bases and 1 base, with 15 bases remaining between them.

The chain combines TRBV28 with TRBJ1-4, with 10 bases identical to TRBD1. This CDR3 contains 15 residues. After removal of 8 bases from V and 6 bases from J, the junction contained 9 bases not matched to a gene. Per the germline V gene, CDR1 is MDHEN and CDR2 is SYDVKM. The CDR3, as DNA: TGTGCCAGCTCCACCTTAGGGACAGGGGATGAAAAACTGTTTTTT. Protein sequence: CASSTLGTGDEKLFF.

The chain uses TRBV5-1 and TRBJ2-5, with 9 bases lining up with TRBD2. V was pared by 0 bases and J by 5 bases, with 17 bases of the junction left unmatched. CDR1 and CDR2 from the germline V gene are SGHRS and YFSETQ. The CDR3 totals 19 residues. CDR3 amino acids: CASSLGLAAPPESGETQYF. The CDR3 bases are TGCGCCAGCAGCTTGGGACTAGCGGCTCCGCCTGAGTCAGGGGAGACCCAGTACTTC.

V gene TRBV2 combines with J gene TRBJ2-4; the D is unclear. Germline-derived CDR1 and CDR2 are SNHLY and FYNNEI. This CDR3 has 13 residues. Trimming cost V 1 base and J 11 bases, with 12 bases left between them. The CDR3 sequence: CASSEGTPRVQYF. CDR3 sequence (DNA): TGTGCCAGCAGTGAAGGCACCCCCCGGGTTCAGTACTTC. The entire variable domain, with the rest obtained from reference TRBV2 and TRBJ2-4, is as follows: EPEVTQTPSHQVTQMGQEVILRCVPISNHLYFYWYRQILGQKVEFLVSFYNNEISEKSEIFDDQFSVERPDGSNFTLKIRSTKLEDSAMYFCASSEGTPRVQYFGAGTRLSVL.

This chain uses TRBV9 with TRBJ1-3; D is uncertain. The germline V gene encodes CDR1 SGDLS and CDR2 YYNGEE. This CDR3 is 14 amino acids long. The ends were cut back, 1 base at V and 3 bases at J, with 8 bases in the middle. CDR3 sequence (DNA): TGTGCCAGCAGCGTAACGTCAGTTGGAAACACCATATATTTT. It translates to CASSVTSVGNTIYF.

The CDR3 nucleotides read TGTGCCAGCAGTTTGCACTACAGGAGTTATAAAGCTTCCACTGAAGCTTTCTTT. Residues: CASSLHYRSYKASTEAFF. V usage is TRBV28 and J usage is TRBJ1-1; the D gene is possibly TRBD1 (5 bases). Germline-derived CDR1 and CDR2 are MDHEN and SYDVKM. This CDR3 contains 18 residues. The V gene lost 3 bases and the J gene lost 4 bases, with 24 bases spanning the gap.

V gene TRBV11-3 combines with J gene TRBJ1-5, with TRBD1 matching over 8 bases. CDR1 SGHNT and CDR2 YENEEA come from the germline V gene. Trimming removed 6 bases from V and 2 bases from J; junction bases left unmatched: 15. The CDR3 runs 18 residues. The CDR3 DNA sequence: TGTGCCAGCAGAGCACTCAGGGGGCGAGGTGATGGCAATCAGCCCCAGCATTTT. This gives the protein CASRALRGRGDGNQPQHF. Variable domain in full (rest from reference TRBV11-3 and TRBJ1-5): EAGVVQSPRYKIIEKKQPVAFWCNPISGHNTLYWYLQNLGQGPELLIRYENEEAVDDSQLPKDRFSAERLKGVDSTLKIQPAELGDSAVYLCASRALRGRGDGNQPQHFGDGTRLSIL.